This T cell receptor (beta chain) was retrieved from a study of blood T cells in healthy people across ages. Overall study findings and caveats: Age brought a roughly linear fall in TCR beta diversity measured per million T cells. Diversity estimated from one million T cells was considered an underestimate.

Primers used in a second PCR of roughly 7 to 12 cycles were a sample-barcoded 5' primer and a J-beta primer mix. TCRdb fed the 5' RACE reads into MiXCR, producing one record per CDR3 protein. The table has fewer than 950,000 distinct CDR3 sequences, 36% seen once. Russia was home to the donors, healthy Caucasian individuals aged 6 to 90. Donors each provided around 9 milliliters of peripheral blood. The germline CDR1 and CDR2 sequences are KGHSH and LQKENI. The CDR3 sequence is 16 residues long. V dropped 1 base and J dropped 7 bases, with 19 bases sitting between them. As for this clonotype: The antigen remains undetermined.

The TCR comes from a man between 18 and 29 years old in good health. The sequenced material came from blood. The gene calls are TRBV18 and TRBJ2-5; D might be TRBD2 (7 bases). The CDR3 nucleotides are TGTGCCAGCTCACCACGGAGACTACCAGGGGAGGGGACCCAGTACTTC. Amino acid sequence: CASSPRRLPGEGTQYF. The whole variable domain, filled in from reference TRBV18 and TRBJ2-5, reads NAGVMQNPRHLVRRRGQEARLRCSPMKGHSHVYWYRQLPEEGLKFMVYLQKENIIDESGMPKERFSAEFPKEGPSILRIQQVVRGDSAAYFCASSPRRLPGEGTQYFGPGTRLLVL.